This entry lists 2 T cell receptor beta chains sequenced from one sample in a study of blood T cell repertoires in COVID-19. The assay was immunoSEQ multiplex PCR, and TCRdb's table has in-frame clones only and misses some. The table shows some 250,000 clones, with approximately 90% occurring only once. Sample: peripheral blood. These receptors originate from a man younger than 45 who had recovered from COVID-19.

This clone was seen a single time. The J gene is TRBJ1-1, the V gene TRBV5-1, with a tentative D call TRBD1 (6 bases). Germline CDR1 and CDR2: SGHRS and YFSETQ. This CDR3 is 16 amino acids long. V gave up 0 bases and J gave up 0 bases, with 12 bases separating them. For the CDR3, the DNA is TGCGCCAGCAGCTTGGCCAGGACAGCCATGAACACTGAAGCTTTCTTT. Amino acids: CASSLARTAMNTEAFF. Full variable domain (outside the CDR3, taken from reference TRBV5-1 and TRBJ1-1): KAGVTQTPRYLIKTRGQQVTLSCSPISGHRSVSWYQQTPGQGLQFLFEYFSETQRNKGNFPGRFSGRQFSNSRSEMNVSTLELGDSALYLCASSLARTAMNTEAFFGQGTRLTVV.

V gene TRBV11-2 combines with J gene TRBJ2-3; 10 nucleotides align to TRBD2. Germline CDR1 and CDR2: SGHAT and FQNNGV. CDR3 length equals 17 residues. After removal of 4 bases from V and 2 bases from J, the junction contained 9 bases not matched to a gene. The CDR3 loop is CASSWASGGPHTDTQYF. The DNA of the CDR3 is TGTGCCAGCAGCTGGGCTAGCGGGGGCCCCCACACAGATACGCAGTATTTT.